The subject of this entry is one T cell receptor (beta chain). Profiled with immunoSEQ multiplex PCR; TCRdb holds only in-frame clones, not every one. The data show under 90,000 clones, 95% to 98% seen once. The data originate from a study of technical replicates of blood from a few donors. Trimming cost V 6 bases and J 10 bases; bases outside gene matches: 8. The CDR3 consists of 12 residues. The germline V gene has CDR1 GTSNPN and CDR2 SVGIG (reference sequence). The TCR originated in a human donor in good health. V and J are TRBV30 and TRBJ2-1; 8 bases agree with TRBD2. What was sequenced was T cells isolated from PBMCs. The DNA for the CDR3 is TGTGCCTGTTGGAGGGTAGCGGGGGAGCAGTTCTTC. It yields the protein CACWRVAGEQFF.